This is a list of T cell receptor beta chains from one sample in a study of blood T cell repertoires in COVID-19. Using immunoSEQ multiplex PCR, the repertoire was profiled, and TCRdb retains in-frame clones only, with some absent. Found here are around 150,000 clones, almost 80% of them singletons; the top ten hold 8.6%. The source material was peripheral blood. The receptor source for this set is a man over 45 with active or convalescent COVID-19. CDR3s include the opening cysteine and the closing phenylalanine or tryptophan. Fields, in order: clone size, V gene, D gene, J gene, CDR3 DNA, CDR3 protein. A D gene is named only where the DNA matches it firmly. Expanded clones get a size class; other rows say once, few or many, or leave the size out.

>-|TRBV2|-|TRBJ2-1
TGTGCCAGCAGCCGCAGCTCCTACAATGAGCAGTTCTTC
CASSRSSYNEQFF
>few|TRBV28|-|TRBJ2-1
TGTGCCAGCAGTTTATTGTCGGAGAGCTCCTACAATGAGCAGTTCTTC
CASSLLSESSYNEQFF
>-|TRBV28|TRBD1|TRBJ2-7
TGTGCCAGCAGTTTAGCGACAGGGGTAGTGAACGAGCAGTACTTC
CASSLATGVVNEQYF
>-|TRBV5-4|-|TRBJ1-3
TGTGCCAGCAGCCCGGAGGTGCCTGGAAACACCATATATTTT
CASSPEVPGNTIYF
>-|TRBV4-1|TRBD2|TRBJ2-1
TGCGCCAGCAGCCAAAGGGGACTAGTAGCCTACAATGAGCAGTTCTTC
CASSQRGLVAYNEQFF
>-|TRBV27|TRBD1|TRBJ1-1
TGTGCCAGCAGTTTAAAAAGACATCAGGGGGTGTACACTGAAGCTTTCTTT
CASSLKRHQGVYTEAFF
>-|TRBV19|-|TRBJ2-7
TGTGCCAGTAGCCCCCGCCCGGGGATCTCCTACGAGCAGTACTTC
CASSPRPGISYEQYF
>-|TRBV11-2|TRBD2|TRBJ2-3
TGTGCCAGCAGCTTAGGCGGCGGGAGGGGCACAGATACGCAGTATTTT
CASSLGGGRGTDTQYF
>-|TRBV7-9|-|TRBJ1-2
TGTGCCAGCAGCTTGTCAGGGGCAAATAACTATGGCTACACCTTC
CASSLSGANNYGYTF
>-|TRBV18|TRBD2|TRBJ2-1
TGTGCCAGCTCACCTCTCCGGGAGGCCTACAATGAGCAGTTCTTC
CASSPLREAYNEQFF
>-|TRBV28|TRBD1|TRBJ2-3
TGTGCCAGCAGTCCCCACAGGGGTAGTGGGGCAGATACGCAGTATTTT
CASSPHRGSGADTQYF
>-|TRBV25-1|-|TRBJ1-2
TGTGCCAGCAGTCAAGCAGGGTCTACTAACTATGGCTACACCTTC
CASSQAGSTNYGYTF
>-|TRBV5-6|-|TRBJ2-2
TGTGCCAGCAGCTTGGTCCAGGGGAGGAACACCGGGGAGCTGTTTTTT
CASSLVQGRNTGELFF
>-|TRBV5-1|TRBD1|TRBJ2-7
TGCGCCAGCAGCTTGCAACAGGGACAGGGGTACGAGCAGTACTTC
CASSLQQGQGYEQYF
>-|TRBV5-1|-|TRBJ2-3
TGCGCCAGCAGCTTGGCCGTAGCCGGCTCCACAGATACGCAGTATTTT
CASSLAVAGSTDTQYF
>once|TRBV28|-|TRBJ1-1
TGTGCCAGCAGTTTGCATCCTAATTTGAACACTGAAGCTTTCTTT
CASSLHPNLNTEAFF
>-|TRBV27|-|TRBJ2-1
TGTGCCAGCAGTTTATCCAGGGCTAACAATGAGCAGTTCTTC
CASSLSRANNEQFF
>-|TRBV18|TRBD2|TRBJ2-5
TGTGCCAGCTCACCCAGACTAGCGGGAGAAGAGACCCAGTACTTC
CASSPRLAGEETQYF
>-|TRBV28|-|TRBJ2-3
TGTGCCAGCAGTCTCGGACAGATGGCAGATACGCAGTATTTT
CASSLGQMADTQYF
>-|TRBV15|-|TRBJ1-1
TGTGCCACCAGCAGGGAGCCGAACACTGAAGCTTTCTTT
CATSREPNTEAFF
>-|TRBV24-1|-|TRBJ1-1
TGTGCCACCGTAGGAGATTCCAGCACTGAAGCTTTCTTT
CATVGDSSTEAFF
>-|TRBV7-9|-|TRBJ2-5
TGTGCCAGCAGTACTAGCCGGGAGACCCAGTACTTC
CASSTSRETQYF
>-|TRBV28|TRBD2|TRBJ2-5
TGTGCCAGCAGTTTCGGGACTAAAGGGGAGACCCAGTACTTC
CASSFGTKGETQYF
>few|TRBV30|-|TRBJ2-7
TGTGCCTGGAATAGGGGACTTACTAGGGACGAGCAGTACTTC
CAWNRGLTRDEQYF
>few|TRBV29-1|-|TRBJ1-1
TGCAGCGTAGGCTTCAGGGGAGACACTGAAGCTTTCTTT
CSVGFRGDTEAFF
>many|TRBV7-9|-|TRBJ1-2
TGTGCCAGCAGCTCCCTTGGGGGGGAGATTAGGGGCTACACCTTC
CASSSLGGEIRGYTF
>-|TRBV27|-|TRBJ2-1
TGTGCCAGCAGTATCACAGGGTACAATGAGCAGTTCTTC
CASSITGYNEQFF
>few|TRBV7-9|-|TRBJ1-2
TGTGCCAGCAGCTTACAGGGTATCGACTATGGCTACACCTTC
CASSLQGIDYGYTF
>few|TRBV28|-|TRBJ1-5
TGTGCCAGCAGTTTATTGCTGGGGGCCAATCAGCCCCAGCATTTT
CASSLLLGANQPQHF
>-|TRBV2|-|TRBJ2-7
TGTGCCAGCAGTGACCCCGTATCCTACGAGCAGTACTTC
CASSDPVSYEQYF
>few|TRBV2|-|TRBJ2-7
TGTGCCAGCTTCAGCACTAGCCTGTACTTC
CASFSTSLYF
>-|TRBV29-1|TRBD2|TRBJ2-5
TGCAGCGACCGGACTAGCGGAATCCAAGAGACCCAGTACTTC
CSDRTSGIQETQYF
>-|TRBV9|TRBD1|TRBJ1-3
TGTGCCAGCAGCACGCAGGGGGCGAGAAACACCATATATTTT
CASSTQGARNTIYF
>-|TRBV5-1|TRBD2|TRBJ2-7
TGCGCCAGCAGCTGGGGGACGGGAGGTTCCTACGAGCAGTACTTC
CASSWGTGGSYEQYF
>-|TRBV11-3|TRBD1|TRBJ2-1
TGTGCCAGCAGCTCACGACAGGGCTCCTACAATGAGCAGTTCTTC
CASSSRQGSYNEQFF
>-|TRBV19|TRBD1|TRBJ1-1
TGTGCCAGTAGTAACAGGGGGCTGAACACTGAAGCTTTCTTT
CASSNRGLNTEAFF
>once|TRBV27|-|TRBJ1-2
TGTGCCAGCAGTTTAGGGGGCCATGGCTACACCTTC
CASSLGGHGYTF
>once|TRBV7-8|TRBD1|TRBJ2-1
TGTGCCAGCAGCTTCGTGTCAGGGGGCCACAATGAGCAGTTCTTC
CASSFVSGGHNEQFF
>-|TRBV21-1|-|TRBJ2-3
TGTGCCAGCAGCGTCGGGATCACAGATACGCAGTATTTT
CASSVGITDTQYF
>-|TRBV7-3|-|TRBJ1-1
TGTGCCAGCGCGCAGGGTTCTGAAGCTTTCTTT
CASAQGSEAFF
>-|TRBV9|TRBD2|TRBJ2-7
TGTGCCAGCAGCGTAGATAGCGGGAGCTACGAGCAGTACTTC
CASSVDSGSYEQYF
>-|TRBV7-3|TRBD2|TRBJ2-1
TGTGCCAGCAGCTTAACGACTAGCGGATCCCTCGATGAGCAGTTCTTC
CASSLTTSGSLDEQFF
>-|TRBV9|-|TRBJ2-5
TGTGCCAGCAGCGTCAGCGGGCGGGAGACCCAGTACTTC
CASSVSGRETQYF
>-|TRBV10-3|-|TRBJ1-6
TGTGCCATCTGCGCGGGGTTCGATAATTCACCCCTCCACTTT
CAICAGFDNSPLHF
>-|TRBV2|TRBD1|TRBJ2-7
TGTGCCAGCAGAGGACAGGGGTACGAGCAGTACTTC
CASRGQGYEQYF
>few|TRBV3-1/TRBV3-2|TRBD1|TRBJ2-1
TGTGCCAGCAGCCAGGACAGGAACAGGGTCAATGAGCAGTTCTTC
CASSQDRNRVNEQFF
>-|TRBV4-1|-|TRBJ1-4
TGCGCCAGCAGCCCCTATGCAACTAATGAAAAACTGTTTTTT
CASSPYATNEKLFF
>-|TRBV28|-|TRBJ1-6
TGTGCCAGCAGTCCCCGTGGAGTCCTCCACTTT
CASSPRGVLHF
>-|TRBV9|-|TRBJ1-4
TGTGCCAGCAGCGTGAGAACTGGAGGGGCTAATGAAAAACTGTTTTTT
CASSVRTGGANEKLFF
>-|TRBV15|-|TRBJ2-7
TGTGCCACCAGCCAGAAACTAGCCCCCTACGAGCAGTACTTC
CATSQKLAPYEQYF
>-|TRBV4-2|-|TRBJ2-7
TGTGCCAGCAGCCAAGATCCAGGGGGACAGGGACTAGGCTACGAGCAGTACTTC
CASSQDPGGQGLGYEQYF
>-|TRBV5-4|TRBD1|TRBJ2-5
TGTGCCAGCAGCTCGACAGGGGTCCAAGAGACCCAGTACTTC
CASSSTGVQETQYF
>-|TRBV9|TRBD1|TRBJ2-1
TGTGCCAGCAGCGTAGCAGGGGGTACTGAGCAGTTCTTC
CASSVAGGTEQFF
>-|TRBV3-1/TRBV3-2|-|TRBJ2-7
TGTGCCAGCAGCCAAGCAGGGGGGCGATACGAGCAGTACTTC
CASSQAGGRYEQYF
>-|TRBV4-2|-|TRBJ1-1
TGTGCCAGCAGCCAAGAGAGGTGGAGCACTGAAGCTTTCTTT
CASSQERWSTEAFF
>-|TRBV6-5|-|TRBJ1-5
TGTGCCAGCAGCGACAAGGGAGTTCCCAATCAGCCCCAGCATTTT
CASSDKGVPNQPQHF
>few|TRBV7-9|TRBD1|TRBJ1-1
TGTGCCAGCAGCTTGGGACAGGGCAACACTGAAGCTTTCTTT
CASSLGQGNTEAFF
>-|TRBV28|-|TRBJ1-5
TGTGCCAGCAGCTTAGCGACAGGTGAAAATCAGCCCCAGCATTTT
CASSLATGENQPQHF
>once|TRBV27|TRBD2|TRBJ2-4
TGTGCCAGCAGTGCACGGGAAGCGGGAGTCCCAAAAAACATTCAGTACTTC
CASSAREAGVPKNIQYF